The 26 T cell receptor beta chains presented below share a single source sample, sequenced in a study of blood T cell repertoires in COVID-19. Clones were sequenced by immunoSEQ multiplex PCR, and TCRdb holds only the in-frame ones, with some missing. The data hold under 200,000 clones, with approximately 80% observed a single time. Sequenced sample: peripheral blood. These receptors originate from a human donor in a cohort sampled during active COVID-19.

V and J are TRBV4-1 and TRBJ1-4; no clear D gene. Deletions cut 0 bases from V and 12 bases from J, with 8 bases between. CDR1 is MGHRA and CDR2 is YSYEKL in the germline V gene. The CDR3 contains 12 residues. CDR3 residues: CASSQERIQLFF. The CDR3 nucleotides read TGCGCCAGCAGCCAAGAGCGGATTCAACTGTTTTTT.

This clone was observed a handful of times. The chain links TRBV7-3 to TRBJ2-7; a possible D gene is TRBD2 (7 bases). The CDR3 totals 14 residues. V lost 4 bases to trimming and J lost 2 bases, with 12 bases between them. The germline CDR1 and CDR2 sequences are SGHTA and FQGTGA. The CDR3 protein is CASSSNGGPYEQYF. The DNA of the CDR3 is TGTGCCAGCAGCTCAAACGGGGGGCCCTACGAGCAGTACTTC.

The gene calls are TRBV4-1 and TRBJ2-7; 8 nucleotides align to TRBD1. The V gene end was trimmed by 4 bases and the J gene end by 4 bases; junction bases not matched to a gene: 12. Germline V gene lookup returns CDR1 MGHRA and CDR2 YSYEKL. The CDR3 covers 16 residues. The CDR3 nucleotides read TGCGCCAGCAGCCCGATTCCCCGGGACAGGAGATACGAGCAGTACTTC. Translating it yields CASSPIPRDRRYEQYF.

The rearrangement uses TRBV9 and TRBJ2-3; 12 bases are shared with TRBD1. This CDR3 comprises 18 residues. The J segment lost 6 bases and the V segment lost 0 bases, leaving 11 bases of the junction unmatched. CDR1 SGDLS and CDR2 YYNGEE come from the germline V gene. The CDR3 spells CASSVEPGQGAHGDTQYF. The CDR3 DNA follows: TGTGCCAGCAGCGTAGAACCGGGACAGGGGGCGCACGGGGATACGCAGTATTTT.

For this clone: This same CDR3 is encoded by further DNA sequences in the sample. The CDR3 spells CASSLAGTDTQYF. The CDR3 DNA sequence: TGCGCCAGCAGCTTGGCGGGCACAGATACGCAGTATTTT. V and J are TRBV5-1 and TRBJ2-3, with D uncertain. This CDR3 has 13 amino acids. Trimming cost V 0 bases and J 1 base, with 3 bases left between them. Germline V gene sequence: CDR1 SGHRS, CDR2 YFSETQ.

The chain links TRBV11-2 to TRBJ2-7; TRBD2 agrees at 7 bases. The ends lost 5 bases at V and 4 bases at J; junction bases unmatched: 5. The CDR3 has 13 residues. In germline, CDR1 is SGHAT, CDR2 FQNNGV. The CDR3 here is CASSPAGVYEQYF. The CDR3 nucleotides are TGTGCCAGCAGCCCGGCGGGAGTGTACGAGCAGTACTTC.

This sequence joins TRBV4-3 and TRBJ2-3; 16 positions match TRBD2. V shed 3 bases and J 1 base; nucleotides not matched to a gene: 4. The CDR3 is 18 residues long. The germline V gene has CDR1 LGHNA and CDR2 YSLEER. The CDR3, as DNA: TGCGCCAGCAGCCACGGGACTAGCGGGAGGGCTGGCACAGATACGCAGTATTTT. Amino acid sequence: CASSHGTSGRAGTDTQYF.

The chain links TRBV7-3 to TRBJ2-5, with 10 bases lining up with TRBD1. Germline V gives CDR1 SGHTA, CDR2 FQGTGA. The J segment lost 4 bases and the V segment lost 6 bases, leaving 8 bases of the junction unmatched. This CDR3 is built from 15 residues. The chain's CDR3 is CASSRQGAQGETQYF. As DNA, the CDR3 is TGTGCCAGCAGTAGACAGGGGGCGCAAGGAGAGACCCAGTACTTC.

The chain couples TRBV7-9 to TRBJ2-5, with D possibly TRBD1 on 6 matching bases. The ends were cut back, 8 bases at V and 5 bases at J, with 15 bases in the middle. The CDR3 loop spans 13 amino acids. Per the germline V gene, CDR1 is SEHNR and CDR2 is FQNEAQ (reference sequence). CDR3 in DNA: TGTGCCAGCGTACAGGGCTTTGGTGAGACCCAGTACTTC. Translated, it gives CASVQGFGETQYF.

This sequence joins TRBV5-1 and TRBJ2-5, with a tentative D call TRBD2 (7 bases). V was clipped by 2 bases and J by 3 bases, with 17 bases between them. The CDR3 runs to 16 residues. Germline values: CDR1 SGHRS, CDR2 YFSETQ. The CDR3 reads CASSLSLGGDKETQYF. DNA for the CDR3: TGCGCCAGCAGCTTAAGTCTAGGGGGGGACAAAGAGACCCAGTACTTC.

This clone was observed a single time. V is TRBV5-4 and J is TRBJ2-3, with a possible D match to TRBD2 (6 bases). With 2 bases removed from V and 0 bases from J, the gap between germline ends came to 10 bases. The CDR3 spans 15 residues. CDR1 SGHNT and CDR2 YYREEE come from the germline V gene (reference sequence). CDR3 nucleotide sequence: TGTGCCAGCAGCTTTGGAGGGGCAAGCACAGATACGCAGTATTTT. Its protein is CASSFGGASTDTQYF. Looking up the rest from reference TRBV5-4 and TRBJ2-3 gives the full variable domain: ETGVTQSPTHLIKTRGQQVTLRCSSQSGHNTVSWYQQALGQGPQFIFQYYREEENGRGNFPPRFSGLQFPNYSSELNVNALELDDSALYLCASSFGGASTDTQYFGPGTRLTVL.

This clone was recorded only once. The chain links TRBV18 to TRBJ2-7; D perhaps matches TRBD1 (6 bases). CDR1 KGHSH and CDR2 LQKENI come from the germline V gene. The CDR3 is made up of 15 amino acids. The ends were cut back, 3 bases at V and 5 bases at J, with 17 bases in the middle. The CDR3 region is CASSPYQGPYDEQYF. As DNA, the CDR3 is TGTGCCAGCTCACCCTATCAGGGGCCCTATGACGAGCAGTACTTC.

V and J are TRBV9 and TRBJ2-7; D may be TRBD2 (5 bases). V was cut by 0 bases and J by 7 bases, with 8 bases left in between. The germline V gene encodes CDR1 SGDLS and CDR2 YYNGEE. The CDR3 contains 12 residues. CDR3 sequence (DNA): TGTGCCAGCAGCGTAGACACGGGGGAGCAGTACTTC. Its protein is CASSVDTGEQYF.

This clone was picked up a small number of times. The chain is built from TRBV3-1 (or the pseudogene TRBV3-2) and TRBJ1-6; 8 bases map to TRBD1. Per the germline V gene, CDR1 is LGHDT and CDR2 is YNNKEL (reference sequence). The CDR3 spans 14 residues. Unmatched junction bases numbered 4, after V lost 4 bases and J lost 8 bases. CDR3 nucleotides: TGTGCCAGCAGCCTCGGGACAGGCTATTCACCCCTCCACTTT. It specifies CASSLGTGYSPLHF.

The sample holds one count of this clone. The CDR3 protein is CASLHLSGNNIQYF. Written as DNA, the CDR3 is TGTGCCAGCCTTCATCTTAGCGGGAACAACATTCAGTACTTC. J is TRBJ2-4 and V is TRBV2; 8 nucleotides align to TRBD2. Germline-derived CDR1 and CDR2 are SNHLY and FYNNEI. CDR3 length equals 14 residues. J was trimmed by 7 bases and V by 8 bases; bases with no gene match: 10. Looking up the rest from reference TRBV2 and TRBJ2-4 gives the full variable domain: EPEVTQTPSHQVTQMGQEVILRCVPISNHLYFYWYRQILGQKVEFLVSFYNNEISEKSEIFDDQFSVERPDGSNFTLKIRSTKLEDSAMYFCASLHLSGNNIQYFGAGTRLSVL.

This chain joins TRBV6-5 and TRBJ2-6; no reliable D call. Germline V gene data show CDR1 as MNHEY and CDR2 as SVGAGI. Trimming left V 9 bases short and J 0 bases short, with 3 bases between. There are 12 residues in the CDR3. CDR3 amino acids: CASNSGANVLTF. CDR3 DNA sequence: TGTGCCAGTAACTCTGGGGCCAACGTCCTGACTTTC.

This sequence joins TRBV5-4 and TRBJ2-7; D not certain. Germline loops: CDR1 SGHNT, CDR2 YYREEE (reference sequence). Trimming removed 3 bases from V and 6 bases from J, with 10 bases in between. The CDR3 spans 12 residues. CDR3 sequence reads: CASSSTRSEQYF. The CDR3 DNA sequence: TGTGCCAGCAGCTCGACACGGTCCGAGCAGTACTTC. The variable domain in full, completed from reference TRBV5-4 and TRBJ2-7, reads ETGVTQSPTHLIKTRGQQVTLRCSSQSGHNTVSWYQQALGQGPQFIFQYYREEENGRGNFPPRFSGLQFPNYSSELNVNALELDDSALYLCASSSTRSEQYFGPGTRLTVT.

The gene calls are TRBV27 and TRBJ2-7; possible D gene TRBD2, 7 bases. The CDR3 contains 16 residues. Germline V lookup: CDR1 MNHEY, CDR2 SMNVEV (reference sequence). Trimming took 2 bases from V and 6 from J, leaving 20 bases between them. CDR3: CASSLVGGSWEGEQYF. Written as DNA, the CDR3 is TGTGCCAGCAGTTTAGTAGGGGGGAGCTGGGAGGGCGAGCAGTACTTC.

This rearrangement joins TRBV5-4 to TRBJ1-5; the D is unclear. The CDR3 spans 16 residues. Germline lookup yields CDR1 SGHNT and CDR2 YYREEE (reference sequence). Trimming cost V 0 bases and J 0 bases, with 10 bases left between them. CDR3 DNA sequence: TGTGCCAGCAGCTTGGCCCCGGGGTATAGCAATCAGCCCCAGCATTTT. This gives the protein CASSLAPGYSNQPQHF.

The chain joins TRBV18 to TRBJ2-7, with 14 bases identical to TRBD2. The junction had 2 bases not matched to a gene; V was cut back by 2 bases and J by 2 bases. The CDR3 covers 16 residues. CDR1 and CDR2 from the germline V gene are KGHSH and LQKENI. CDR3 nucleotide sequence: TGTGCCAGCTCACCAGGGACTAGCGGGAGTCCCTACGAGCAGTACTTC. This encodes CASSPGTSGSPYEQYF.

The chain joins TRBV6-5 to TRBJ1-5, with a tentative D call TRBD1 (5 bases). The CDR3 contains 15 residues. Trimming took off 2 bases at V and 4 bases at J, with 12 bases between the two ends. Germline-derived CDR1 and CDR2 are MNHEY and SVGAGI. Here the CDR3 reads CASSYGRASNQPQHF. CDR3 sequence (DNA): TGTGCCAGCAGTTACGGCAGGGCAAGTAATCAGCCCCAGCATTTT.

The rearrangement links TRBV7-9 to TRBJ2-1; 7 bases are a match to TRBD2. Germline loops: CDR1 SEHNR, CDR2 FQNEAQ (reference sequence). The CDR3 is 15 residues long. J gave up 2 bases and V 3 bases, and 4 bases lay outside the gene matches. As DNA, the CDR3 is TGTGCCAGCAGCTTCGACGGGGGGACCTACAATGAGCAGTTCTTC. The encoded protein is CASSFDGGTYNEQFF.

The chain recombines TRBV3-1 (or the pseudogene TRBV3-2) with TRBJ2-7, with 7 bases that match TRBD1. Germline CDR1 is LGHDT and CDR2 is YNNKEL (reference sequence). CDR3 length equals 16 residues. J lost 0 bases, V lost 0 bases, and 5 bases had no gene match. DNA for the CDR3: TGTGCCAGCAGCCAAGACGGACAGGTCCGCTCCTACGAGCAGTACTTC. It codes for CASSQDGQVRSYEQYF.

V usage is TRBV27 and J usage is TRBJ2-1; no clear D gene. The CDR3 covers 13 residues. V was cut by 4 bases and J by 6 bases, with 10 bases left in between. Per germline, CDR1 MNHEY and CDR2 SMNVEV (reference sequence). DNA of the CDR3: TGTGCCAGCAGTTCGACTCTTTTCAATGAGCAGTTCTTC. This codes for CASSSTLFNEQFF.

This chain uses TRBV2 with TRBJ2-1; 12 bases match TRBD2. V was pared by 6 bases and J by 6 bases, with 3 bases of the junction left unmatched. Germline CDR1 and CDR2: SNHLY and FYNNEI. This CDR3 comprises 14 residues. In nucleotides, the CDR3 is TGTGCCAGCAGGGCTAGCGGGGGGGCCAATGAGCAGTTCTTC. Translating gives CASRASGGANEQFF.

This chain uses TRBV2 with TRBJ2-3; D perhaps matches TRBD1 (6 bases). The germline V gene encodes CDR1 SNHLY and CDR2 FYNNEI. The V end was cut by 5 bases, the J end by 4 bases, with 16 bases between. CDR3 length: 15 residues. CDR3 sequence: CASSPSRGGPDTQYF. DNA for the CDR3: TGTGCCAGCAGTCCTAGCAGGGGTGGACCAGATACGCAGTATTTT.